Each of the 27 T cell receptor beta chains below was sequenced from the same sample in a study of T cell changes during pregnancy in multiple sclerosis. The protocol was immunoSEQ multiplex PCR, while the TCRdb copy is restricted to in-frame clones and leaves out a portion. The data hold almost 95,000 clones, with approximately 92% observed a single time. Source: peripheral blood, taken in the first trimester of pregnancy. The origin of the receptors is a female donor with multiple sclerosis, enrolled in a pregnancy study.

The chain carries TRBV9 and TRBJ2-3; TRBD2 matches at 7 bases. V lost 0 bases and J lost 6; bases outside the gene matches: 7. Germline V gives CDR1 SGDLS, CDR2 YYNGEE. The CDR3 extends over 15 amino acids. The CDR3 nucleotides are TGTGCCAGCAGCGTAGGGGGGAGGGAGCGTGATACGCAGTATTTT. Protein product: CASSVGGRERDTQYF.

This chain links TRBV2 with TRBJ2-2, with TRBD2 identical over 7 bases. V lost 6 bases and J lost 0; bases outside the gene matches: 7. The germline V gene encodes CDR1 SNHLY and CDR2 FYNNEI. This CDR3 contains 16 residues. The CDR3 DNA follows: TGTGCCAGCAGCGGGAGGCTAGCGGCGAACACCGGGGAGCTGTTTTTT. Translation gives CASSGRLAANTGELFF.

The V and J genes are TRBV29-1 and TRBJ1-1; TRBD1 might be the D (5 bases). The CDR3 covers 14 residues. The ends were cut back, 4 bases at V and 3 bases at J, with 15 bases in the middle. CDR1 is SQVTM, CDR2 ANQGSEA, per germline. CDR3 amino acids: CSVVRPGSDTEAFF. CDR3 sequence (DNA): TGCAGCGTTGTGAGGCCAGGGTCCGACACTGAAGCTTTCTTT.

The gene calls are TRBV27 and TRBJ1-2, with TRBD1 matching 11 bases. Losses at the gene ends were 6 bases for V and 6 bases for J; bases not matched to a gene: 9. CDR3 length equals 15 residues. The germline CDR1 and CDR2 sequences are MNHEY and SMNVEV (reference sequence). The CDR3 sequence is CASRGRDRGLDGYTF. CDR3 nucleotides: TGTGCCAGCAGAGGACGGGACAGGGGGTTGGATGGCTACACCTTC.

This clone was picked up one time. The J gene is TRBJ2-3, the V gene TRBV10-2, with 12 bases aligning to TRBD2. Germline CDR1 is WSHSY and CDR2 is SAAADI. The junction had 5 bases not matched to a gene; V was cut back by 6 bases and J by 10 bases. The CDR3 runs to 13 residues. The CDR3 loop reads CASRERLAGAQYF. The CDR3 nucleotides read TGCGCCAGCAGGGAAAGACTAGCGGGAGCGCAGTATTTT.

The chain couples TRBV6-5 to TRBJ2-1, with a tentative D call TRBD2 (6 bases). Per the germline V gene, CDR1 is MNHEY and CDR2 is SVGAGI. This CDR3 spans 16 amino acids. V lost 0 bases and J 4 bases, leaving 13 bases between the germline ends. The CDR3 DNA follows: TGTGCCAGCAGTTACTCCCGGGACTCCGCGTACAATGAGCAGTTCTTC. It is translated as CASSYSRDSAYNEQFF.

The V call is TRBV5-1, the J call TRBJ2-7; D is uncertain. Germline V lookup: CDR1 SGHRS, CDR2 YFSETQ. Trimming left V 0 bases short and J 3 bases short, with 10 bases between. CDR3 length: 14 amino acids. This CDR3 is CASSLGFRVYEQYF. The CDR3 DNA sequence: TGCGCCAGCAGCTTGGGATTTCGGGTCTACGAGCAGTACTTC.

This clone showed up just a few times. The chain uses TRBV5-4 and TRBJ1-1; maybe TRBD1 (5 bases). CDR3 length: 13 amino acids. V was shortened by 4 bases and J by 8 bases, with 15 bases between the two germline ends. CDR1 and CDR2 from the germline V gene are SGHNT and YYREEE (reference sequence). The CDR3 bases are TGTGCCAGCAGCGAGGAAATCGGACAAGAAGCTTTCTTT. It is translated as CASSEEIGQEAFF.

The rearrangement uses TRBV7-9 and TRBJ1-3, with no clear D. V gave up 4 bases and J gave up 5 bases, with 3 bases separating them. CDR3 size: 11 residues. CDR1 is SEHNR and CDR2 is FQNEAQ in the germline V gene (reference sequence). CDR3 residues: CASSSRNTIYF. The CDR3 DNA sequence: TGTGCCAGCAGCTCCAGAAACACCATATATTTT.

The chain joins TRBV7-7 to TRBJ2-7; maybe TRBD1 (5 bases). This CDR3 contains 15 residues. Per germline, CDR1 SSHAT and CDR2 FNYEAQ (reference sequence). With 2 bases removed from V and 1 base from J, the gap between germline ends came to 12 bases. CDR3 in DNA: TGTGCCAGCAGCTTATCTACGGACAATTCCTACGAGCAGTACTTC. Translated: CASSLSTDNSYEQYF.

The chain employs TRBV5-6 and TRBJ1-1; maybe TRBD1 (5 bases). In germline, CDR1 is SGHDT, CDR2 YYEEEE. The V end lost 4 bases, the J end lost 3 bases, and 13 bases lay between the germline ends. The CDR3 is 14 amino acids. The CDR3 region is CASSPDRLDTEAFF. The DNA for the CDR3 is TGTGCCAGCAGCCCCGACAGACTCGACACTGAAGCTTTCTTT.

CDR3 nucleotides: TGCGCCAGCAGATCGGGAAGGTTAGCGGACAGGGTCCACGAGCAGTACTTC. Translating it yields CASRSGRLADRVHEQYF. The chain carries TRBV5-1 and TRBJ2-7; 8 positions match TRBD1. The germline V gene has CDR1 SGHRS and CDR2 YFSETQ. The CDR3 totals 17 residues. V was clipped by 5 bases and J by 5 bases; unmatched bases: 18.

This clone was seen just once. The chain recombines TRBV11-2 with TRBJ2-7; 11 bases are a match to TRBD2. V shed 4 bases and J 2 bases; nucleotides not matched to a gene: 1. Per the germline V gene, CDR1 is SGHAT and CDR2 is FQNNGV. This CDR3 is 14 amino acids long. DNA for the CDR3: TGTGCCAGCAGCTCGACTAGCGGGGCCTACGAGCAGTACTTC. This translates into CASSSTSGAYEQYF.

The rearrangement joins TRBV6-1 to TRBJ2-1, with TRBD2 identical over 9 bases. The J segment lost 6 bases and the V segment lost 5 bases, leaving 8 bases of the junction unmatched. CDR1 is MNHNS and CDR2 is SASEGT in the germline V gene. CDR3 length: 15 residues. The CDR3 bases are TGTGCCAGCAGTAGTGCCGCGACTAGCGGCAATGAGCAGTTCTTC. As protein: CASSSAATSGNEQFF.

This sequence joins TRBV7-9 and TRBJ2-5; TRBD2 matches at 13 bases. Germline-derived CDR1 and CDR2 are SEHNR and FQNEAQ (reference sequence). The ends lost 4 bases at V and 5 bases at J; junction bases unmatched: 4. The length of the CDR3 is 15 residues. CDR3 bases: TGTGCCAGCAGCTCCGGACTAGCGGGAGCGGAGACCCAGTACTTC. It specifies CASSSGLAGAETQYF.

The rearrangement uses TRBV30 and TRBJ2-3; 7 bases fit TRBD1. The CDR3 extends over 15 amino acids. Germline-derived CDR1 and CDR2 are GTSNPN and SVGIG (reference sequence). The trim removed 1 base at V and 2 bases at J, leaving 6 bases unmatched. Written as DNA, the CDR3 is TGTGCCTGGAGTGGACAGGGTACGGCCACAGATACGCAGTATTTT. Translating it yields CAWSGQGTATDTQYF.

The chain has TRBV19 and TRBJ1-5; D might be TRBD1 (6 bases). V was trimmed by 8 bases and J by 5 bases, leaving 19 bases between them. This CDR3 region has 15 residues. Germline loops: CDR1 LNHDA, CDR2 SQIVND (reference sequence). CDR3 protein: CASSSGTQSYQPQHF. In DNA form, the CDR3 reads TGTGCCAGTTCCTCCGGGACACAGTCGTATCAGCCCCAGCATTTT.

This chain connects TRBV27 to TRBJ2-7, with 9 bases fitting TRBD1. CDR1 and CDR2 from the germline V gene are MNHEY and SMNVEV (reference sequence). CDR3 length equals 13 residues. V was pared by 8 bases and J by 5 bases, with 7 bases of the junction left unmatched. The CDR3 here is CASSRQGGNEQYF. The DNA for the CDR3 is TGTGCCAGCTCAAGACAGGGGGGGAACGAGCAGTACTTC.

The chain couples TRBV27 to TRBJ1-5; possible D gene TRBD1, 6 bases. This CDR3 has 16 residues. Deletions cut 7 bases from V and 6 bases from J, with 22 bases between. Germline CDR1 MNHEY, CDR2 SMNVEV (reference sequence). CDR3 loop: CASTPGHPDRSQPQHF. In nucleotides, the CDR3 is TGTGCCAGCACCCCGGGACACCCAGATCGATCTCAGCCCCAGCATTTT.

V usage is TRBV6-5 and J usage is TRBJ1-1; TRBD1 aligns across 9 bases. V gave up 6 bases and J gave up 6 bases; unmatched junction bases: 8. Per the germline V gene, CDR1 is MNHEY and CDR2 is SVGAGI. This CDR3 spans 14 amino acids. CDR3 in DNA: TGTGCCAGCAGAGACAGGGGGAATAGGCCTGAAGCTTTCTTT. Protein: CASRDRGNRPEAFF.

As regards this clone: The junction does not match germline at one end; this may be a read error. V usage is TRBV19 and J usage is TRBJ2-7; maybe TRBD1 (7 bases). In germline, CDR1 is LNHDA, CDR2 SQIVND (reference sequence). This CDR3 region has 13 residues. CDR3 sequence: CASSTSRGERQHF. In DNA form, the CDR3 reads TGTGCCAGTAGTACCTCCAGGGGGGAGAGACAGCACTTC.

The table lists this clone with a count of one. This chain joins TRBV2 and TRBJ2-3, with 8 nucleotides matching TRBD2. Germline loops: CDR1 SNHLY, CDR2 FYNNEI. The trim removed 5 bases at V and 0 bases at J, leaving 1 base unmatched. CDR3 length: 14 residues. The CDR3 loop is CASSTSGSTDTQYF. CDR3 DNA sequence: TGTGCCAGCAGTACTAGCGGAAGCACAGATACGCAGTATTTT.

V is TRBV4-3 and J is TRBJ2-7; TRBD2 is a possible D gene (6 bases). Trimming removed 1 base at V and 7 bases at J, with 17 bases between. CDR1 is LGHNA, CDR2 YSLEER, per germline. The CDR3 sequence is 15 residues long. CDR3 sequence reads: CASSQGFGSPREQYF. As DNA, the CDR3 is TGCGCCAGCAGCCAAGGGTTCGGGAGTCCTAGAGAGCAGTACTTC.

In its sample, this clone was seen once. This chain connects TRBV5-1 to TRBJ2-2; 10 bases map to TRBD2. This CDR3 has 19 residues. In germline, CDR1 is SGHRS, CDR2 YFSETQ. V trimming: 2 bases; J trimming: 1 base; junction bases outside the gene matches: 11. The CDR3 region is CASSLSGLAKGVNTGELFF. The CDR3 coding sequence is TGCGCCAGCAGCTTATCGGGACTAGCGAAGGGTGTGAACACCGGGGAGCTGTTTTTT.

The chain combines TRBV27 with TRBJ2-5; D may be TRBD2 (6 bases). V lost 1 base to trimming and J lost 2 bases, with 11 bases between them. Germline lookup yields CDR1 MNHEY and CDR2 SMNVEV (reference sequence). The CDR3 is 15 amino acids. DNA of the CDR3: TGTGCCAGCAGTTTATGGGCAGGACTACAAGAGACCCAGTACTTC. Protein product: CASSLWAGLQETQYF.

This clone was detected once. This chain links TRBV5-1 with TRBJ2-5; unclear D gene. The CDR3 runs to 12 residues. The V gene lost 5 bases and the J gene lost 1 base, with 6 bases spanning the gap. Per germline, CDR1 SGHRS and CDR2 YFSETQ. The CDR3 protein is CASSRRQETQYF. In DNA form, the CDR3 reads TGCGCCAGCAGTCGTCGCCAAGAGACCCAGTACTTC.

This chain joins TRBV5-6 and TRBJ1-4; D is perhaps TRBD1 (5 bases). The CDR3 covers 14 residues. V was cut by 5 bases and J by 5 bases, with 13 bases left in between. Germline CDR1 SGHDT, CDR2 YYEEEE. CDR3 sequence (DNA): TGTGCCAGCAGTTCCGGGGGGACCAATGAAAAACTGTTTTTT. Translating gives CASSSGGTNEKLFF.